The clone carrying this T cell receptor beta chain has a handful of counts. Its cognate antigen is unknown. TCRdb re-analysed the reads in MiXCR, keeping a single row per CDR3 protein. The repertoire includes roughly 230,000 distinct CDR3 sequences, around 12% of them detected once, and 1.5% to 2% sits in the top ten. The data were obtained in a study of T cell repertoires in cytomegalovirus infection. General study results and limits: HLA-C-restricted, CMV-specific TCR beta clonotypes were dominant ex vivo.

The CDR3 has 14 residues. V gave up 3 bases and J gave up 5 bases, with 13 bases separating them. The clonotype was recovered from a human donor in good health (CMV status not recorded). Some clones in this sample may be carry-over from other donors' samples. The sequenced sample was PBMCs. The V gene is TRBV12-3 or TRBV12-4, the J gene TRBJ1-1; D perhaps matches TRBD1 (6 bases). The CDR3 spells CASSLQGKVTEAFF. Here the CDR3 DNA reads TGTGCCAGCAGTTTGCAGGGGAAAGTGACTGAAGCTTTCTTT.